Presented here are 25 T cell receptor beta chains from one specimen sequenced in a study of cytomegalovirus exposure and HLA in healthy donors. The PCR made use of 60 Vbeta and 13 Jbeta primers. TCRdb's table, derived via immunoSEQ multiplex PCR, lists solely in-frame clones and lacks some. The repertoire table contains about 130,000 clones. The source material was PBMCs. The receptor set was obtained from a man aged 40-55 years in good health and CMV-seronegative.

V is TRBV11-2 and J is TRBJ2-7, with D possibly being TRBD2 (6 bases). Germline V gene lookup returns CDR1 SGHAT and CDR2 FQNNGV. This CDR3 contains 12 residues. Trimming cost V 5 bases and J 10 bases, with 15 bases left between them. The CDR3 here is CASSTGTHKQYF. In nucleotides, the CDR3 is TGTGCCAGCAGCACCGGGACTCATAAACAGTACTTC.

The V gene is TRBV18, the J gene TRBJ2-7, with TRBD1 matching 9 bases. The CDR3 totals 16 residues. The germline V gene encodes CDR1 KGHSH and CDR2 LQKENI. The junction had 12 bases not matched to a gene; V was cut back by 4 bases and J by 5 bases. The CDR3 DNA sequence: TGTGCCAGCTCACGGACGGGACAGGGAGGAAGCCACGAGCAGTACTTC. Translating it yields CASSRTGQGGSHEQYF.

The chain carries TRBV6-6 and TRBJ1-4; 10 bases match TRBD1. There are 16 residues in the CDR3. Germline V CDR1 and CDR2: MNHNY, SVGAGI (reference sequence). V lost 4 bases, J lost 10 bases, and 12 bases stayed unmatched. In DNA form, the CDR3 reads TGTGCCAGCAGTTCGGACGACAGGGGGCAGAGGGTAAAACTGTTTTTT. Encoded protein: CASSSDDRGQRVKLFF.

Notes on this clone: Likely a read error: the CDR3 ends without its conserved phenylalanine or tryptophan. DNA of the CDR3: TGTGCCAGCAGGTCTTCCGGGGGGGAGCAGTACCTC. Translated, it gives CASRSSGGEQYL. The genes are TRBV9 and TRBJ2-7, with TRBD2 identical over 7 bases. CDR1 is SGDLS, CDR2 YYNGEE, per germline. V shed 5 bases and J 7 bases; nucleotides not matched to a gene: 6. This CDR3 has 12 residues.

This sequence joins TRBV28 and TRBJ2-6; 7 bases line up with TRBD2. The CDR3 totals 18 residues. J gave up 0 bases and V 6 bases, and 11 bases lay outside the gene matches. Germline CDR1 is MDHEN and CDR2 is SYDVKM. The CDR3 loop is CASSPKRGSRSGANVLTF. DNA of the CDR3: TGTGCCAGCAGCCCCAAGCGGGGTTCGCGCTCTGGGGCCAACGTCCTGACTTTC.

The CDR3 nucleotides read TGTGCCAGCATGGACAGAAATCAGCCCCAGCATTTT. This codes for CASMDRNQPQHF. V gene TRBV28 combines with J gene TRBJ1-5; maybe TRBD1 (6 bases). CDR1 is MDHEN and CDR2 is SYDVKM in the germline V gene. This CDR3 is built from 12 residues. The germline V and J ends were trimmed by 7 bases and 4 bases, with 8 bases remaining between them. Variable domain in full (rest from reference TRBV28 and TRBJ1-5): DVKVTQSSRYLVKRTGEKVFLECVQDMDHENMFWYRQDPGLGLRLIYFSYDVKMKEKGDIPEGYSVSREKKERFSLILESASTNQTSMYLCASMDRNQPQHFGDGTRLSIL.

CDR3 sequence reads: CAISESKGEGGTEAFF. In DNA form, the CDR3 reads TGTGCCATCAGTGAGTCGAAAGGGGAAGGCGGCACTGAAGCTTTCTTT. This rearrangement joins TRBV10-3 to TRBJ1-1, with D possibly being TRBD1 (5 bases). The V end lost 0 bases, the J end lost 4 bases, and 15 bases lay between the germline ends. CDR1 ENHRY and CDR2 SYGVKD come from the germline V gene. The CDR3 is made up of 16 amino acids.

A remark on this clone: At the DNA level, this CDR3 is encoded by other sequences in the same sample as well. This chain connects TRBV7-2 to TRBJ1-1; 7 bases are a match to TRBD1. Germline CDR1 SGHTA, CDR2 FQGNSA. The V gene end was trimmed by 5 bases and the J gene end by 1 base; junction bases not matched to a gene: 4. This CDR3 has 14 residues. The CDR3 is CASSTRTGNTEAFF. The CDR3 DNA sequence: TGTGCCAGCAGCACCCGGACAGGGAACACTGAAGCTTTCTTT.

The chain uses TRBV10-3 and TRBJ1-2; no firm D call. The CDR3 contains 12 residues. Trimming shortened V by 0 bases and J by 6 bases, and 5 bases separated the two germline ends. Looked up from germline, CDR1 is ENHRY and CDR2 is SYGVKD. CDR3 protein: CAISESANGYTF. DNA of the CDR3: TGTGCCATCAGTGAGTCGGCCAATGGCTACACCTTC.

The chain recombines TRBV15 with TRBJ2-1; D is undetermined. CDR1 and CDR2 (germline): LNHNV, YYDKDF (reference sequence). The V and J ends lost 5 bases and 2 bases respectively, with 10 bases between them. There are 14 residues in the CDR3. The CDR3 region has the DNA TGTGCCACCAGCCCCGAGGTAGCCTACAATGAGCAGTTCTTC. Its protein is CATSPEVAYNEQFF.

J is TRBJ2-7 and V is TRBV6-1; no clear D. V lost 5 bases, J lost 4 bases, and 9 bases lay in between. CDR3 length equals 12 residues. Germline V gene lookup returns CDR1 MNHNS and CDR2 SASEGT. The DNA of the CDR3 is TGTGCCAGCAGTATGGCCAGGTACGAGCAGTACTTC. Its protein is CASSMARYEQYF.

The rearrangement uses TRBV7-9 and TRBJ2-1; 8 nucleotides agree with TRBD1. Germline CDR1 is SEHNR and CDR2 is FQNEAQ (reference sequence). The V and J ends lost 6 bases and 4 bases, in that order; junction bases with no gene match: 5. This CDR3 contains 14 residues. The chain's CDR3 is CASRLQGVYNEQFF. The CDR3 DNA reads TGTGCCAGCAGGTTACAGGGGGTATACAATGAGCAGTTCTTC.

The chain combines TRBV11-3 with TRBJ1-1; D not certain. V gave up 1 base and J gave up 5 bases, with 14 bases separating them. CDR3 length equals 15 residues. CDR1 is SGHNT, CDR2 YENEEA, per germline. The CDR3 sequence: CASSLGPGRKTEAFF. The CDR3 DNA sequence: TGTGCCAGCAGCTTAGGCCCGGGGAGGAAAACTGAAGCTTTCTTT.

The chain is built from TRBV6-6 and TRBJ2-3; 10 bases are shared with TRBD2. Per germline, CDR1 MNHNY and CDR2 SVGAGI (reference sequence). After removal of 3 bases from V and 7 bases from J, the junction contained 4 bases not matched to a gene. There are 14 residues in the CDR3. The CDR3 is CASSYRTSGNTQYF. The CDR3 nucleotides are TGTGCCAGCAGTTATCGGACTAGCGGAAATACGCAGTATTTT.

This chain uses TRBV11-2 with TRBJ1-1; D is unresolved. The CDR3 runs 14 residues. Germline values: CDR1 SGHAT, CDR2 FQNNGV. The germline V and J ends were trimmed by 4 bases and 0 bases, with 9 bases remaining between them. CDR3 DNA sequence: TGTGCCAGCAGCTACGATAGCCTGAACACTGAAGCTTTCTTT. It specifies CASSYDSLNTEAFF.

The chain combines TRBV6-5 with TRBJ1-3; 7 positions agree with TRBD1. The CDR3 runs to 15 residues. V shed 6 bases and J 5 bases; nucleotides not matched to a gene: 10. Germline loops: CDR1 MNHEY, CDR2 SVGAGI. The CDR3 sequence: CASSLDRRFRNTIYF. The CDR3 DNA reads TGTGCCAGCAGCCTGGACAGGCGCTTTCGAAACACCATATATTTT.

V is TRBV18 and J is TRBJ2-7, with 9 nucleotides matching TRBD2. CDR3 length: 15 residues. The germline V gene encodes CDR1 KGHSH and CDR2 LQKENI. With V trimmed by 6 bases and J by 5 bases, 11 bases remained unmatched. The CDR3 DNA sequence: TGTGCCAGCTCGCATCAAGCGGGAGGACTGAACGAGCAGTACTTC. Encoded protein: CASSHQAGGLNEQYF. The full variable domain, in which reference TRBV18 and TRBJ2-7 provide the parts outside the CDR3, is NAGVMQNPRHLVRRRGQEARLRCSPMKGHSHVYWYRQLPEEGLKFMVYLQKENIIDESGMPKERFSAEFPKEGPSILRIQQVVRGDSAAYFCASSHQAGGLNEQYFGPGTRLTVT.

The genes are TRBV6-6 and TRBJ2-1; 7 bases map to TRBD1. This CDR3 is 15 amino acids long. CDR1 MNHNY and CDR2 SVGAGI come from the germline V gene (reference sequence). Germline trimming cut 5 bases from V and 0 bases from J; bases unmatched to any gene: 4. The CDR3 region has the DNA TGTGCCAGCAGTCGCGAGGGGGCCTCCTACAATGAGCAGTTCTTC. Amino acid sequence: CASSREGASYNEQFF.

The V gene is TRBV30, the J gene TRBJ2-4; D might be TRBD1 (8 bases). Germline V gives CDR1 GTSNPN, CDR2 SVGIG (reference sequence). The V end lost 1 base, the J end lost 8 bases, and 12 bases lay between the germline ends. The CDR3 loop spans 13 amino acids. The CDR3 DNA is TGTGCCTGGAGTGCACAGGGGGGGTACATTCAGTACTTC. Translating gives CAWSAQGGYIQYF. Combining the CDR3 with reference TRBV30 and TRBJ2-4 gives the whole variable domain SQTIHQWPATLVQPVGSPLSLECTVEGTSNPNLYWYRQAAGRGLQLLFYSVGIGQISSEVPQNLSASRPQDRQFILSSKKLLLSDSGFYLCAWSAQGGYIQYFGAGTRLSVL.

The chain is built from TRBV11-3 and TRBJ2-1; no clear D. The CDR3 has 13 residues. The germline V and J ends were trimmed by 0 bases and 7 bases, with 7 bases remaining between them. Germline CDR1 reads SGHNT; CDR2 reads YENEEA. CDR3 sequence: CASSLDRRNEQFF. DNA of the CDR3: TGTGCCAGCAGCTTAGACAGGCGTAATGAGCAGTTCTTC.

This sequence joins TRBV4-3 and TRBJ1-6; D is unclear. V dropped 4 bases and J dropped 0 bases, with 13 bases sitting between them. Per germline, CDR1 LGHNA and CDR2 YSLEER. This CDR3 has 17 residues. The CDR3 sequence is CASSPQAASSYNSPLHF. CDR3 sequence (DNA): TGCGCCAGCAGCCCACAAGCGGCAAGCTCCTATAATTCACCCCTCCACTTT.

V gene TRBV9 combines with J gene TRBJ2-7, with D possibly TRBD2 on 5 matching bases. V lost 4 bases and J 6 bases, leaving 17 bases between the germline ends. CDR3 length: 14 amino acids. Per the germline V gene, CDR1 is SGDLS and CDR2 is YYNGEE. Here the CDR3 DNA reads TGTGCCAGCAGCATTCAGATAGAGGGTGTCGAGCAGTACTTC. Encoded protein: CASSIQIEGVEQYF.

The chain recombines TRBV11-2 with TRBJ2-2, with 8 bases fitting TRBD2. Per germline, CDR1 SGHAT and CDR2 FQNNGV. Germline trimming cut 5 bases from V and 6 bases from J; bases unmatched to any gene: 8. The CDR3 extends over 15 amino acids. CDR3 residues: CASSPQRGWAGELFF. The DNA for the CDR3 is TGTGCCAGCAGCCCTCAGCGGGGGTGGGCCGGGGAGCTGTTTTTT.

This chain uses TRBV2 with TRBJ1-1; 9 nucleotides match TRBD1. J lost 6 bases, V lost 7 bases, and 6 bases had no gene match. The germline gives CDR1 SNHLY, CDR2 FYNNEI. This CDR3 has 13 amino acids. The CDR3 coding sequence is TGTGCCAGCACCGGGACAGGGTTACCTGAAGCTTTCTTT. It encodes CASTGTGLPEAFF.

The chain uses TRBV15 and TRBJ2-1; D might be TRBD1 (6 bases). From germline, CDR1 is LNHNV and CDR2 YYDKDF (reference sequence). The V end lost 5 bases, the J end lost 8 bases, and 16 bases lay between the germline ends. The CDR3 spans 14 residues. In DNA form, the CDR3 reads TGTGCCACCAGCGGGAGAAACAGGGAATATGAGCAGTTCTTC. Translation gives CATSGRNREYEQFF.